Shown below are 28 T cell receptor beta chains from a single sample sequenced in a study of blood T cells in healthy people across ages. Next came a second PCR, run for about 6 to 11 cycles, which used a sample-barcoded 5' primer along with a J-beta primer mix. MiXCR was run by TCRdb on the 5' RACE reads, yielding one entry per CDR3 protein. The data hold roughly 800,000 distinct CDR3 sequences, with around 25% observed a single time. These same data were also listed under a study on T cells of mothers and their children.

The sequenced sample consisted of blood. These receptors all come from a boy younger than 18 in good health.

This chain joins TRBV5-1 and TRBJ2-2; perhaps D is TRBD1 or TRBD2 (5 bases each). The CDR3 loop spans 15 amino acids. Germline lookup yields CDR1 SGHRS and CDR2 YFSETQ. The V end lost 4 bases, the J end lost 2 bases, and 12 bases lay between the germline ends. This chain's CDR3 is CASSPPGRNTGELFF. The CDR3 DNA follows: TGCGCCAGCAGCCCCCCGGGACGCAACACCGGGGAGCTGTTTTTT.

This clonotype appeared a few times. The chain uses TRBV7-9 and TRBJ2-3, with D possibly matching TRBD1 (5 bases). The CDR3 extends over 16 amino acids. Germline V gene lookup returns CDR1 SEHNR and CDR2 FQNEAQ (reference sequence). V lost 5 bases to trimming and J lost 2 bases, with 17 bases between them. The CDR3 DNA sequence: TGTGCCAGCAGCATGAACCAACAGGTCTTCACAGATACGCAGTATTTT. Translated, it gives CASSMNQQVFTDTQYF.

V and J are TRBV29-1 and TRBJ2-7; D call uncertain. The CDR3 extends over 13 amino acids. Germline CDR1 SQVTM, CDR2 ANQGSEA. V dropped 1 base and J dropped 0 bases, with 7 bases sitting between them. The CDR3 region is CSVEGVDSYEQYF. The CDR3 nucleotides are TGCAGCGTTGAAGGGGTGGACTCCTACGAGCAGTACTTC.

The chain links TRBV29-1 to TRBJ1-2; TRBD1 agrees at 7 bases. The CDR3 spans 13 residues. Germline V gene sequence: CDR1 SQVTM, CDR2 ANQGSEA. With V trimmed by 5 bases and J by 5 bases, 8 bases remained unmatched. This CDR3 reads CSVSPGTDYGYTF. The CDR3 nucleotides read TGCAGCGTTTCCCCGGGGACAGATTATGGCTACACCTTC.

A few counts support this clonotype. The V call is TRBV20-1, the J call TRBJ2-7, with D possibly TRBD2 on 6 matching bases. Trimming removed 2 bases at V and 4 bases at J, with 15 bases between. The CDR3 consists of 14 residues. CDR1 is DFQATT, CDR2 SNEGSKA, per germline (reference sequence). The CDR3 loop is CSARMGGGRYEQYF. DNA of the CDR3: TGCAGTGCTAGAATGGGAGGCGGGCGATACGAGCAGTACTTC.

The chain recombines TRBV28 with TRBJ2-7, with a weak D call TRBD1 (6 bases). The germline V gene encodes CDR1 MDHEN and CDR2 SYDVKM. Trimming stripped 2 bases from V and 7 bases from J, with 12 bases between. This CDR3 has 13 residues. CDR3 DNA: TGTGCCAGCAGTTTAGCAGGGGTGAGGGAGCAGTACTTC. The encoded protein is CASSLAGVREQYF.

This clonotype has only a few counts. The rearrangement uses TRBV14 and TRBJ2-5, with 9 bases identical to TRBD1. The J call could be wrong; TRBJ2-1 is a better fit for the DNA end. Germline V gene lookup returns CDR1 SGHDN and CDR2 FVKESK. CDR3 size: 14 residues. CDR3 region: CASSQRQGGHEQFF. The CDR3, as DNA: TGTGCCAGCAGCCAAAGACAGGGGGGCCATGAGCAGTTCTTC.

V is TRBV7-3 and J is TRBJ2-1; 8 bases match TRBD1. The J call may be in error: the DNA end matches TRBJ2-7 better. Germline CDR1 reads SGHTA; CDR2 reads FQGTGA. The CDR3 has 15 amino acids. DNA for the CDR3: TGTGCCAGCAGCAACGGACAGGGTGGATACAACGAGCAGTACTTC. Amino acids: CASSNGQGGYNEQYF.

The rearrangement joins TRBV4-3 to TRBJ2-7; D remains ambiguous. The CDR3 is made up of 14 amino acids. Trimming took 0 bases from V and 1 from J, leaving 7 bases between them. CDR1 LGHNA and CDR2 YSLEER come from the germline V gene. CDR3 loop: CASSQEPASYEQYF. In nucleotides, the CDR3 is TGCGCCAGCAGCCAAGAACCGGCTTCCTACGAGCAGTACTTC.

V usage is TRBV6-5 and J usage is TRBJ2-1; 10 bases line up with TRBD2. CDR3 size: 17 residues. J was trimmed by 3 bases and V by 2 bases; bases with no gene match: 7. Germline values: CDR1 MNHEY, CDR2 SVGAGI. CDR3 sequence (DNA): TGTGCCAGCAGTTACATGATAGCGGGGGGCTTCTACAATGAGCAGTTCTTC. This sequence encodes CASSYMIAGGFYNEQFF.

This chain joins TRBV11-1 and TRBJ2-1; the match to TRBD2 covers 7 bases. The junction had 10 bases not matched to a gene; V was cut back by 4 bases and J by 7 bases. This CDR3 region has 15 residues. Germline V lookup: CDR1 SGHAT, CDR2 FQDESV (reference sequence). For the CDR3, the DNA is TGTGCCAGCAGCTCACCGTCGGGGGGAAGGAATGAGCAGTTCTTC. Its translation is CASSSPSGGRNEQFF.

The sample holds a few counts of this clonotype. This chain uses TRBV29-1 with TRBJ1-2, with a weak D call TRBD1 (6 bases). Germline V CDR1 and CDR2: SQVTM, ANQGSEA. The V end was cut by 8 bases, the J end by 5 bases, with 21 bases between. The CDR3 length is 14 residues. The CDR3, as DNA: TGCAGCTCCACAACGACCGGGGGCCATTATGGCTACACCTTC. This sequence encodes CSSTTTGGHYGYTF. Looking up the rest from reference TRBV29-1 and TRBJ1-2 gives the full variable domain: SAVISQKPSRDICQRGTSLTIQCQVDSQVTMMFWYRQQPGQSLTLIATANQGSEATYESGFVIDKFPISRPNLTFSTLTVSNMSPEDSSIYLCSSTTTGGHYGYTFGSGTRLTVV.

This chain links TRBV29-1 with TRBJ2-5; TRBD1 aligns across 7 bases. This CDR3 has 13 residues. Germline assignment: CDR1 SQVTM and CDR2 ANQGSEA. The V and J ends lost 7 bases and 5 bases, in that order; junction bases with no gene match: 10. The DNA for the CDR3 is TGCAGCGCCAGGACAGGCATGGGGGAGACCCAGTACTTC. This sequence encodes CSARTGMGETQYF.

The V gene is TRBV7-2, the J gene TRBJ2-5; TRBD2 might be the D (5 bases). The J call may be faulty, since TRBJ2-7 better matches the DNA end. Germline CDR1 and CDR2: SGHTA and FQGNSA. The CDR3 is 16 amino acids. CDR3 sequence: CASSLERTYLSYEQYF. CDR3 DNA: TGTGCCAGCAGCTTGGAACGGACTTACCTCTCCTACGAGCAGTACTTC.

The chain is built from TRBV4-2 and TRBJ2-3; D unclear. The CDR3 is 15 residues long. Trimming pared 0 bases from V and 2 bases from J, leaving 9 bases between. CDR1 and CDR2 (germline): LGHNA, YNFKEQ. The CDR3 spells CASSQELTITDTQYF. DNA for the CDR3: TGTGCCAGCAGCCAAGAGCTCACGATCACAGATACGCAGTATTTT.

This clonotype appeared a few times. CDR3 residues: CASSSTAGEYAGELFF. CDR3 bases: TGTGCCAGCAGCTCAACAGCGGGCGAGTATGCCGGGGAGCTGTTTTTT. V and J are TRBV7-6 and TRBJ2-2, with D perhaps TRBD2 (6 bases). The germline gives CDR1 SGHVS, CDR2 FNYEAQ. This CDR3 has 16 amino acids. Trimming took 4 bases from V and 6 from J, leaving 18 bases between them. Full variable domain (remainder filled in from reference TRBV7-6 and TRBJ2-2): GAGVSQSPRYKVTKRGQDVALRCDPISGHVSLYWYRQALGQGPEFLTYFNYEAQQDKSGLPNDRFSAERPEGSISTLTIQRTEQRDSAMYRCASSSTAGEYAGELFFGEGSRLTVL.

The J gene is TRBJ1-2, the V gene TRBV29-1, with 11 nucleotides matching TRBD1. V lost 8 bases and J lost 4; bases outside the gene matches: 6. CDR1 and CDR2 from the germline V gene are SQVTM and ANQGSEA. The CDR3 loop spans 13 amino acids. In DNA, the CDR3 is TGCAGCTGTTCCGGGACAGGGGGCTATGGCTACACCTTC. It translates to CSCSGTGGYGYTF.

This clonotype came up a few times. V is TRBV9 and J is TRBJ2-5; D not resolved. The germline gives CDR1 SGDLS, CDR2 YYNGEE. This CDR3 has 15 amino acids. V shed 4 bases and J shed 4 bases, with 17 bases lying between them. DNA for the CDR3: TGTGCCAGCAGCCCGACCGGCCAGGACGCAGAGACCCAGTACTTC. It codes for CASSPTGQDAETQYF. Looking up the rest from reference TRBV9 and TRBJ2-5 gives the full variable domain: DSGVTQTPKHLITATGQRVTLRCSPRSGDLSVYWYQQSLDQGLQFLIQYYNGEERAKGNILERFSAQQFPDLHSELNLSSLELGDSALYFCASSPTGQDAETQYFGPGTRLLVL.

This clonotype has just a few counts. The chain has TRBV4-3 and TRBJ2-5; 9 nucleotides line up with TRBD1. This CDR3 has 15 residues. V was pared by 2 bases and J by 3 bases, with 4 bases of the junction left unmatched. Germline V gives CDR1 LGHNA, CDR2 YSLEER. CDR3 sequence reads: CASSQTRDREETQYF. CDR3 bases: TGCGCCAGCAGCCAAACCCGGGACAGGGAAGAGACCCAGTACTTC.

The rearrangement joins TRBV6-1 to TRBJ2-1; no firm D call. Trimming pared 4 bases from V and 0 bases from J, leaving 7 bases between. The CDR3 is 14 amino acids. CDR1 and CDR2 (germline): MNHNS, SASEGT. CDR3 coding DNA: TGTGCCAGCAGTGCGCAGAGCTCCTACAATGAGCAGTTCTTC. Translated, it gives CASSAQSSYNEQFF.

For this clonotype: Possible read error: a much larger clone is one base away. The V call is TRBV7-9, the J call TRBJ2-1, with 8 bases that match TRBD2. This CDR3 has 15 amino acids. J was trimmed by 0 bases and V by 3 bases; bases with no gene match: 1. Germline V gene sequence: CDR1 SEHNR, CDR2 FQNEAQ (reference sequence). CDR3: CASSFSGISYNEQFF. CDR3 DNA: TGTGCCAGCAGCTTTAGCGGGATCTCCTACAATGAGCAGTTCTTC.

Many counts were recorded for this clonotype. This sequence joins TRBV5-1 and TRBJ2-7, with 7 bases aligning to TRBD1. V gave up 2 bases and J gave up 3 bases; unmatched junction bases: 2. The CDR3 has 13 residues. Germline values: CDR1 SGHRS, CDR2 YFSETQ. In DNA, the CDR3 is TGCGCCAGCAGCTTAGGGACAGTCTACGAGCAGTACTTC. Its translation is CASSLGTVYEQYF.

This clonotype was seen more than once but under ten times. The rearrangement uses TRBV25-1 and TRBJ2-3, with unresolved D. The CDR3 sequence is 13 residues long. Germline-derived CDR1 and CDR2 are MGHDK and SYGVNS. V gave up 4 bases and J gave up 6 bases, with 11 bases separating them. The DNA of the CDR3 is TGTGCCAGCAGTGGCCCTCAGAGGGATACGCAGTATTTT. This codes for CASSGPQRDTQYF.

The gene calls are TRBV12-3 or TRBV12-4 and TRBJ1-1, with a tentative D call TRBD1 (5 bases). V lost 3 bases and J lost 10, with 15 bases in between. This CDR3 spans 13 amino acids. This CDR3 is CASSFGGLSLAFF. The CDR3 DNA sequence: TGTGCCAGCAGTTTTGGGGGTCTTTCATTAGCTTTCTTT.

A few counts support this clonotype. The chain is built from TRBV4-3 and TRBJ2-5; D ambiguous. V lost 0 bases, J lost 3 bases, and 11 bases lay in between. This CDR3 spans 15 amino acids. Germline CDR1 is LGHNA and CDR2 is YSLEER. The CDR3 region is CASSQDSANEETQYF. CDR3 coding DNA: TGCGCCAGCAGCCAAGATTCAGCTAATGAAGAGACCCAGTACTTC.

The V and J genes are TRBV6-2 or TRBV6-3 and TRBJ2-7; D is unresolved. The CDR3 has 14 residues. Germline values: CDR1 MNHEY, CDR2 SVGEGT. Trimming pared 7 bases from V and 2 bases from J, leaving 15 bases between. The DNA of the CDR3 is TGTGCCAGCAACCCCGTGACGGCTACCTACGAGCAGTACTTC. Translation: CASNPVTATYEQYF.

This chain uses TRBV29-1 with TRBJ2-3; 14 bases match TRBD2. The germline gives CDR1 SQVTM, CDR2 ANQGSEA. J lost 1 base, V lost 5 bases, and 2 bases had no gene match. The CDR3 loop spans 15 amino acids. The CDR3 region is CSVQGLAGGTDTQYF. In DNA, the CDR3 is TGCAGCGTTCAGGGACTAGCGGGGGGCACAGATACGCAGTATTTT.

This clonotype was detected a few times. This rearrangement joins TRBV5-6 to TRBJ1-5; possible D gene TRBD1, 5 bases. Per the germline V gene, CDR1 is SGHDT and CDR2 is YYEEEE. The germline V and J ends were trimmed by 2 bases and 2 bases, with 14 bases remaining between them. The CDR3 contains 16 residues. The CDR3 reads CASSFGGIIGNQPQHF. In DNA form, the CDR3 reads TGTGCCAGCAGCTTCGGGGGGATAATTGGCAATCAGCCCCAGCATTTT.